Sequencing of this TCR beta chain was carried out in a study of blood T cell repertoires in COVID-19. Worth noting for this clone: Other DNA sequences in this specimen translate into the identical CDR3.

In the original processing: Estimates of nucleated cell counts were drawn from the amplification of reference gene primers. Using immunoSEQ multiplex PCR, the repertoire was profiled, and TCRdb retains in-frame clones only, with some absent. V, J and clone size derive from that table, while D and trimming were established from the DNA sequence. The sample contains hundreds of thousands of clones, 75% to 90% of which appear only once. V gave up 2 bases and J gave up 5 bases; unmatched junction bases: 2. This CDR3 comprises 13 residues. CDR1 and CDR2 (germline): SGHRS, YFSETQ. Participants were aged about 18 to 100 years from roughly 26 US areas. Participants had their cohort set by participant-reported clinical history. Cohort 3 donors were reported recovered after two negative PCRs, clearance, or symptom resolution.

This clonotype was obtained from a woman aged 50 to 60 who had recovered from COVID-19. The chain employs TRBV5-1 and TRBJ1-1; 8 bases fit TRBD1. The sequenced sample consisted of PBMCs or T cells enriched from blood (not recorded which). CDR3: CASSFDRGTEAFF. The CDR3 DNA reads TGCGCCAGCAGCTTCGACAGGGGAACTGAAGCTTTCTTT.